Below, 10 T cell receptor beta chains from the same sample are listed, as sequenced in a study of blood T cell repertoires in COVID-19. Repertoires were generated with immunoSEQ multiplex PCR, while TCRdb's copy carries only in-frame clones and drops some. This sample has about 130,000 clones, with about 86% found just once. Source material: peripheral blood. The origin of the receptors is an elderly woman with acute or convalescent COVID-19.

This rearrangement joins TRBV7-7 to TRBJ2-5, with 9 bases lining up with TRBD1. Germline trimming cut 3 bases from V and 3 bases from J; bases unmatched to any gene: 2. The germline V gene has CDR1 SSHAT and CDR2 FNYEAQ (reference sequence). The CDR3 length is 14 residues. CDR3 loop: CASSLGTGKETQYF. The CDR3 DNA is TGTGCCAGCAGCTTGGGGACAGGGAAAGAGACCCAGTACTTC. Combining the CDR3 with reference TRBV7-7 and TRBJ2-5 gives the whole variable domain GAGVSQSPRYKVTKRGQDVTLRCDPISSHATLYWYQQALGQGPEFLTYFNYEAQPDKSGLPSDRFSAERPEGSISTLTIQRTEQRDSAMYRCASSLGTGKETQYFGPGTRLLVL.

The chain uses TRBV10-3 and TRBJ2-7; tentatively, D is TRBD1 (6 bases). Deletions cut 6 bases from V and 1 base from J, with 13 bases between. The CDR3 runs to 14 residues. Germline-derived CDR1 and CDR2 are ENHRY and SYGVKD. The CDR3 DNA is TGTGCCATCAGCGCCCGGGACATTTCCTACGAGCAGTACTTC. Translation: CAISARDISYEQYF.

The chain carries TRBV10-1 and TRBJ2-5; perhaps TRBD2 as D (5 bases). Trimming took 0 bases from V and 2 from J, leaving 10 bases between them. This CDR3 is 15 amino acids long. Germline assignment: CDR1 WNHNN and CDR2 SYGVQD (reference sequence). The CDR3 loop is CASSESIGRQETQYF. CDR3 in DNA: TGCGCCAGCAGTGAGTCGATAGGGAGACAAGAGACCCAGTACTTC.

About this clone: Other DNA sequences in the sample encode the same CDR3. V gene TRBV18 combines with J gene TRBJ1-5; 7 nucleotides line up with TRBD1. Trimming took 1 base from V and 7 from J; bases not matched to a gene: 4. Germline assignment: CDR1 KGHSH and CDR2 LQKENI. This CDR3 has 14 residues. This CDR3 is CASSPQGAGQPQHF. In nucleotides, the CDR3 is TGTGCCAGCTCACCACAGGGGGCCGGGCAGCCCCAGCATTTT.

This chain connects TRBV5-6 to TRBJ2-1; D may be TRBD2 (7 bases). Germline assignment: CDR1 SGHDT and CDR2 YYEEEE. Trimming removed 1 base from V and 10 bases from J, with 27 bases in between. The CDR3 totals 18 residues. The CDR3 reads CASSLNQAGLAGAGEQFF. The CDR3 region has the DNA TGTGCCAGCAGCTTGAATCAAGCCGGACTCGCGGGGGCGGGGGAGCAGTTCTTC.

CDR3 DNA: TGCGCCAGCAGCCCCAAAAGAGTGCTCCACACTGAAGCTTTCTTT. It specifies CASSPKRVLHTEAFF. The V and J genes are TRBV5-1 and TRBJ1-1; D not resolved. Trimming took off 4 bases at V and 3 bases at J, with 16 bases between the two ends. The CDR3 contains 15 residues. Germline assignment: CDR1 SGHRS and CDR2 YFSETQ.

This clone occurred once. The CDR3 coding sequence is TGTGCCAGCAGTTTATCCGGACAGAGATACGAGCAGTACTTC. It yields the protein CASSLSGQRYEQYF. The V and J genes are TRBV27 and TRBJ2-7; a possible D gene is TRBD1 (6 bases). Trimming removed 0 bases from V and 4 bases from J, with 10 bases in between. The CDR3 length is 14 residues. Germline loops: CDR1 MNHEY, CDR2 SMNVEV (reference sequence).

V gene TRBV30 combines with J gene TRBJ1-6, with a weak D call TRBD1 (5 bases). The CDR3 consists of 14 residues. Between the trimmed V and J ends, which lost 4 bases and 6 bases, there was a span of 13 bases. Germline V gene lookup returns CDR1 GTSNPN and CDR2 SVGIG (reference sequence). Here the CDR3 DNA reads TGTGCCTGGACCCCAGGACAACCTAATTCACCCCTCCACTTT. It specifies CAWTPGQPNSPLHF.

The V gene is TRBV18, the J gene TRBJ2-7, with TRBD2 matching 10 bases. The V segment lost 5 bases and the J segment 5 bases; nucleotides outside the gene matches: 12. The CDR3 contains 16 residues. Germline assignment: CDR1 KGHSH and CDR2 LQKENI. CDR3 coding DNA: TGTGCCAGCTCATCTACAGTAGCGGGGGGCGGGGACGAGCAGTACTTC. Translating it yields CASSSTVAGGGDEQYF.

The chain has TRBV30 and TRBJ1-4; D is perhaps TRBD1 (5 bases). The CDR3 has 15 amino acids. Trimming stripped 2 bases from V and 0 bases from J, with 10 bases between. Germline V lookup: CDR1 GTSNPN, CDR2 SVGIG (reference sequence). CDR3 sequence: CAWSRGTSTNEKLFF. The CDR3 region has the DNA TGTGCCTGGAGTAGGGGAACGTCAACTAATGAAAAACTGTTTTTT.